The entry that follows covers one TCR beta chain sequence. The CDR3 extends 3 residues past the end of the read, so its final part is completed from the germline J gene. These data come from a study of T cells in women clearing cervical HPV infection. Study summary: Cases were women with histologically confirmed HPV16-related CIN3 or worse, including a couple of invasive cancers.

The V end lost 6 bases, the J end lost 4 bases, and 15 bases lay between the germline ends. Germline V gene data show CDR1 as SGHAT and CDR2 as FQNNGV. The CDR3 is made up of 14 amino acids. This table comes from immunoSEQ multiplex PCR, and its TCRdb copy is limited to in-frame clones, with some not included. This repertoire comprises about 26,000 clones; its ten largest clones make up 8.5% to 14%. Sequenced input: blood buffy coat. The clonotype comes from a woman aged 18 to 75 with a cervical HPV16 infection that either progressed to CIN3+ or cleared (not recorded which). The genes are TRBV11-2 and TRBJ1-1, with D tentatively TRBD1 (6 bases). The CDR3 loop is CASRAARGGTEAFF. The CDR3 bases that were read are TGTGCCAGCAGAGCTGCCAGGGGCGGCACTGAA. The full variable domain, completed using reference TRBV11-2 and TRBJ1-1, is EAGVAQSPRYKIIEKRQSVAFWCNPISGHATLYWYQQILGQGPKLLIQFQNNGVVDDSQLPKDRFSAERLKGVDSTLKIQPAKLEDSAVYLCASRAARGGTEAFFGQGTRLTVV.